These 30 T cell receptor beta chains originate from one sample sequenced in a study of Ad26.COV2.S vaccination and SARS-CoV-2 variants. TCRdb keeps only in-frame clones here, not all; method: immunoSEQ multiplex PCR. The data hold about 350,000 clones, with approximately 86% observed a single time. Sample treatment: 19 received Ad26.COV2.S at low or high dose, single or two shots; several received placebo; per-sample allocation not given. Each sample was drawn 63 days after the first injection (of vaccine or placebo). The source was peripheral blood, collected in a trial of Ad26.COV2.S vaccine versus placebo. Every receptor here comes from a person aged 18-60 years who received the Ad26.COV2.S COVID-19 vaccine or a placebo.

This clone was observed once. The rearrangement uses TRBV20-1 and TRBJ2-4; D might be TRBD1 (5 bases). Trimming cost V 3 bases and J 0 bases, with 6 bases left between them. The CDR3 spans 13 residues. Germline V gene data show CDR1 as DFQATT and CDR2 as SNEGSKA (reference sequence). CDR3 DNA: TGCAGTGCTAGTCAGGGAGCCAAAAACATTCAGTACTTC. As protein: CSASQGAKNIQYF.

CDR3 protein: CASSGRDGEYEQYF. The CDR3, as DNA: TGCGCCAGCAGCGGGCGGGACGGGGAATACGAGCAGTACTTC. The V and J genes are TRBV5-1 and TRBJ2-7; D possibly corresponds to TRBD2 (6 bases). V was pared by 4 bases and J by 4 bases, with 15 bases between. CDR3 size: 14 residues. Per germline, CDR1 SGHRS and CDR2 YFSETQ.

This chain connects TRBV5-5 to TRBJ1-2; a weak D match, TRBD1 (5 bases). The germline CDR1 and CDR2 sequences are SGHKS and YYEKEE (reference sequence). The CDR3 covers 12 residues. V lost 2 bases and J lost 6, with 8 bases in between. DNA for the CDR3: TGTGCCAGCAGCTTATCGGGGGATGGCTACACCTTC. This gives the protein CASSLSGDGYTF.

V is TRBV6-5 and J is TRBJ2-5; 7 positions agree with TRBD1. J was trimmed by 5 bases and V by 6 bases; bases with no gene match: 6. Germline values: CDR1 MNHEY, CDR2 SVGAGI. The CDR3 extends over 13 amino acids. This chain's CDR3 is CASRVRGYETQYF. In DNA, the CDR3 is TGTGCCAGCAGGGTCAGGGGGTATGAGACCCAGTACTTC.

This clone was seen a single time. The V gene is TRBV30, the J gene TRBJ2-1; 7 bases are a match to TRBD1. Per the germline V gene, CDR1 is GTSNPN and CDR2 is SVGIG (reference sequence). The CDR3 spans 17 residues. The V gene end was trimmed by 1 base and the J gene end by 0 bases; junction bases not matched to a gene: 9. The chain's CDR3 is CAWSGVTGASSYNEQFF. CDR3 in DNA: TGTGCCTGGAGTGGCGTAACAGGGGCGAGCTCCTACAATGAGCAGTTCTTC. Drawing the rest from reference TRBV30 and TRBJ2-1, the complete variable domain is SQTIHQWPATLVQPVGSPLSLECTVEGTSNPNLYWYRQAAGRGLQLLFYSVGIGQISSEVPQNLSASRPQDRQFILSSKKLLLSDSGFYLCAWSGVTGASSYNEQFFGPGTRLTVL.

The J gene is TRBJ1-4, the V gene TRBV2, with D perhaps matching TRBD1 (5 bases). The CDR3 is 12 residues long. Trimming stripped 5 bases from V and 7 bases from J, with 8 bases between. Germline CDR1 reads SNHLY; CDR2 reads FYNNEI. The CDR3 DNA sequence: TGTGCCAGCAGTTCACAGGTTGAAAAACTGTTTTTT. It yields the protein CASSSQVEKLFF.

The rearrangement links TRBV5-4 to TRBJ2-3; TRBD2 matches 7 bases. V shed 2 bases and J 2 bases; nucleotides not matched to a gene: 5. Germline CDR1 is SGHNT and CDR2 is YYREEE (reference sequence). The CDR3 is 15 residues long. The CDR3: CASSFLAEFTDTQYF. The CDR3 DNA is TGTGCCAGCAGCTTTCTAGCGGAGTTCACAGATACGCAGTATTTT.

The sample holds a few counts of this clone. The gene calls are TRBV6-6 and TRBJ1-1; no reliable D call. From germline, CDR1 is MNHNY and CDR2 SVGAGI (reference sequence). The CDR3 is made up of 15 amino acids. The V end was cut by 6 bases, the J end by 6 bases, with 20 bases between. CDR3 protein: CASSSFRSFDPEAFF. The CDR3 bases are TGTGCCAGCAGCTCCTTCCGGTCCTTTGACCCTGAAGCTTTCTTT.

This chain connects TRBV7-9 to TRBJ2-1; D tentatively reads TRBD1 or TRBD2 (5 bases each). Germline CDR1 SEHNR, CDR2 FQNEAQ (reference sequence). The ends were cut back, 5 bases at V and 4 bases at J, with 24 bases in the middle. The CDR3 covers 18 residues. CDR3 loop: CASSPRAIEGHGYNEQFF. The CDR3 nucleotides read TGTGCCAGCAGCCCCCGGGCCATAGAGGGGCACGGATACAATGAGCAGTTCTTC. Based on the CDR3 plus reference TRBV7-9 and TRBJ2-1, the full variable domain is DTGVSQNPRHKITKRGQNVTFRCDPISEHNRLYWYRQTLGQGPEFLTYFQNEAQLEKSRLLSDRFSAERPKGSFSTLEIQRTEQGDSAMYLCASSPRAIEGHGYNEQFFGPGTRLTVL.

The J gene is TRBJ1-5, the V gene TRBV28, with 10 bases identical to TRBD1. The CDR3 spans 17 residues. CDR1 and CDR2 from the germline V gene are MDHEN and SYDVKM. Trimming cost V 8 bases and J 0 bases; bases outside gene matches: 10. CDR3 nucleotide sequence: TGTGCCAGCGGTGGGACAGGGGCTTTCCTTAGCAATCAGCCCCAGCATTTT. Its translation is CASGGTGAFLSNQPQHF.

CDR3 in amino acids: CASSSRLAHTDTQYF. In nucleotides, the CDR3 is TGTGCCAGCAGCTCCAGGCTCGCCCACACAGATACGCAGTATTTT. This sequence joins TRBV7-2 and TRBJ2-3; no reliable D call. Trimming took off 4 bases at V and 2 bases at J, with 13 bases between the two ends. The CDR3 length is 15 residues. The germline V gene encodes CDR1 SGHTA and CDR2 FQGNSA.

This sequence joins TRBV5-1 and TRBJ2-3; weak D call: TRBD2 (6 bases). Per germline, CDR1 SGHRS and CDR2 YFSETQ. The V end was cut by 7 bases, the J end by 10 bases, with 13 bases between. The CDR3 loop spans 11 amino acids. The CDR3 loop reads CASGERAAQYF. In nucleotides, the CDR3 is TGCGCCAGCGGCGAGCGGGCTGCGCAGTATTTT.

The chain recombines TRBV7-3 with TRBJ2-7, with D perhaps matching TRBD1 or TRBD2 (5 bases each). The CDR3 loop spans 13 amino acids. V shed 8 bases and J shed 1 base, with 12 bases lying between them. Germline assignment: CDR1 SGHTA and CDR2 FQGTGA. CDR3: CASVPGTSYEQYF. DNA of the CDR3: TGTGCCAGCGTCCCAGGGACGTCCTACGAGCAGTACTTC.

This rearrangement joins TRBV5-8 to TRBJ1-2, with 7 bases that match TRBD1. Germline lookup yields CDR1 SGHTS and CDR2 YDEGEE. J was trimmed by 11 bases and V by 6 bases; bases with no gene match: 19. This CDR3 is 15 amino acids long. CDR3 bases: TGTGCCAGCATGACTATTTTGGGCGACAGGGCGGGATACACCTTC. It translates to CASMTILGDRAGYTF.

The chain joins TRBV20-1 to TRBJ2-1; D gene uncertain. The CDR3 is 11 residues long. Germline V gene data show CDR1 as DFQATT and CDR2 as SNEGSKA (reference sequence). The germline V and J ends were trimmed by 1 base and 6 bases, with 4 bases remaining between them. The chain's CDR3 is CSARVRNEQFF. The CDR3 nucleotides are TGCAGTGCTAGAGTCCGCAATGAGCAGTTCTTC.

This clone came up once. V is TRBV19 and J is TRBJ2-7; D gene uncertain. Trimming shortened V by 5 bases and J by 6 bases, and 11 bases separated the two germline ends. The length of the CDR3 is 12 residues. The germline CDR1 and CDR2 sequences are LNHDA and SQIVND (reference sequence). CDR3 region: CASSSGSPEQYF. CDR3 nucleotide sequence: TGTGCCAGTAGTTCGGGCAGTCCCGAGCAGTACTTC.

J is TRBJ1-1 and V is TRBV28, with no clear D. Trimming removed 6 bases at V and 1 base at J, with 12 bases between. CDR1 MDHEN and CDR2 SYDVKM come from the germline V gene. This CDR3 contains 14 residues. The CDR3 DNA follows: TGTGCCAGCAGAGCTGGACCAAGGAACACTGAAGCTTTCTTT. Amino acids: CASRAGPRNTEAFF.

The CDR3 nucleotides are TGTGCCAGCAGCCAAGACAGGGCACGAATGCTGGGCACAGATACGCAGTATTTT. The encoded protein is CASSQDRARMLGTDTQYF. V gene TRBV3-1 (or the pseudogene TRBV3-2) combines with J gene TRBJ2-3, with D tentatively TRBD1 (5 bases). V lost 0 bases and J 1 base, leaving 17 bases between the germline ends. Germline CDR1 is LGHDT and CDR2 is YNNKEL (reference sequence). The CDR3 totals 18 residues.

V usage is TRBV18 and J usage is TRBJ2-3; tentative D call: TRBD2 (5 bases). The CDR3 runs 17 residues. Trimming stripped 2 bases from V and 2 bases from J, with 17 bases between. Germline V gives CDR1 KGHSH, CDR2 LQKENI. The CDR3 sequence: CASSPAGVVSSTDTQYF. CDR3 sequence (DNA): TGTGCCAGCTCACCAGCGGGCGTCGTATCCTCCACAGATACGCAGTATTTT.

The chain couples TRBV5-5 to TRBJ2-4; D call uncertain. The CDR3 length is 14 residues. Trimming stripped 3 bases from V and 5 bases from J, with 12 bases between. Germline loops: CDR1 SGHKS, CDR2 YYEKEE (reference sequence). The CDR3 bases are TGTGCCAGCAGCTCTGGGTGGGCAGAAAACATTCAGTACTTC. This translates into CASSSGWAENIQYF.

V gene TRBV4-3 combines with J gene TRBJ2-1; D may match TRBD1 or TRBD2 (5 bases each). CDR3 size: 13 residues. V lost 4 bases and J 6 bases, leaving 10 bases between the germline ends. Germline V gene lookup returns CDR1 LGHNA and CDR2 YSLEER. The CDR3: CASSPWDANEQFF. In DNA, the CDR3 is TGCGCCAGCAGCCCCTGGGACGCCAATGAGCAGTTCTTC.

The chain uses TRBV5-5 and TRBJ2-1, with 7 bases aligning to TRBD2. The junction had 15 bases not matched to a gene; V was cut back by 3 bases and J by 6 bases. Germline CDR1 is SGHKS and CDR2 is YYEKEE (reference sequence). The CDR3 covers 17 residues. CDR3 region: CASSSPGGKISSNEQFF. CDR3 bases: TGTGCCAGCAGCTCTCCCGGGGGGAAGATAAGTAGCAATGAGCAGTTCTTC. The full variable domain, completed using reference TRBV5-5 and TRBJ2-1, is DAGVTQSPTHLIKTRGQQVTLRCSPISGHKSVSWYQQVLGQGPQFIFQYYEKEERGRGNFPDRFSARQFPNYSSELNVNALLLGDSALYLCASSSPGGKISSNEQFFGPGTRLTVL.

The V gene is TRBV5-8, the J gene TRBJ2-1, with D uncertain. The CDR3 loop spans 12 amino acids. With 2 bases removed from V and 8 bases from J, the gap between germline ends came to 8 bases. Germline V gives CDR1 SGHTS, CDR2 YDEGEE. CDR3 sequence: CASSFGWDEQFF. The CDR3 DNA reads TGTGCCAGCAGCTTCGGGTGGGATGAGCAGTTCTTC.

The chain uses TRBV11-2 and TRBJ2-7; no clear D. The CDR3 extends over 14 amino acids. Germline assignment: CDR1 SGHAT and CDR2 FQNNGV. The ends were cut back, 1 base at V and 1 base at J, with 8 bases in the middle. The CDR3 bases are TGTGCCAGCAGCTTAGCGGGCCAGTCCTACGAGCAGTACTTC. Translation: CASSLAGQSYEQYF.

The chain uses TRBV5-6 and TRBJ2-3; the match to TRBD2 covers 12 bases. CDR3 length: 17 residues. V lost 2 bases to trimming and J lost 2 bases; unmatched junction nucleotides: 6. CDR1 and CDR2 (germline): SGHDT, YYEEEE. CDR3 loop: CASSLYLAGGTTDTQYF. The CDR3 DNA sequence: TGTGCCAGCAGCTTATATCTAGCGGGAGGGACCACAGATACGCAGTATTTT.

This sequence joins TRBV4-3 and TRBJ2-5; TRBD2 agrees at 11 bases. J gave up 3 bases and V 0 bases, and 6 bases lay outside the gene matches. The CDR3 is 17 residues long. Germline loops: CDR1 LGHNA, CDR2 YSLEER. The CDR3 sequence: CASSQEASGLAEETQYF. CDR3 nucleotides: TGCGCCAGCAGCCAAGAAGCTTCGGGACTAGCGGAAGAGACCCAGTACTTC.

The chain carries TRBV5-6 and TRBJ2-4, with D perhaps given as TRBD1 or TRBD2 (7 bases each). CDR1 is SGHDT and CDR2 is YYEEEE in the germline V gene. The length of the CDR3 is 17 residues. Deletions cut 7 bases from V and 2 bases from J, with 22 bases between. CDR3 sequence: CASGLPRGGRPKNIQYF. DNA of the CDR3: TGTGCCAGCGGACTTCCCAGGGGGGGCAGACCCAAAAACATTCAGTACTTC.

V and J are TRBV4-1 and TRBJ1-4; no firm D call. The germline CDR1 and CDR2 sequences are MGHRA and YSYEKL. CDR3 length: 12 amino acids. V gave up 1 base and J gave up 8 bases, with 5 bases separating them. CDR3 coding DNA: TGCGCCAGCAGCCAAGTAACCGAAAAACTGTTTTTT. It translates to CASSQVTEKLFF.

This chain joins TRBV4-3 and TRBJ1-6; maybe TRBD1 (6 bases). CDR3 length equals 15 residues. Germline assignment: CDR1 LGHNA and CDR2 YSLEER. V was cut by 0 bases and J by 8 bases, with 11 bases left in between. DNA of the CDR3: TGCGCCAGCAGCCAAGATGACAGGAGGGATTCACCCCTCCACTTT. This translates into CASSQDDRRDSPLHF.

The CDR3 protein is CASSWEGGRDSPLHF. Here the CDR3 DNA reads TGTGCCAGCAGCTGGGAAGGGGGTAGAGATTCACCCCTCCACTTT. The rearrangement links TRBV28 to TRBJ1-6, with a possible D match to TRBD1 (6 bases). With 6 bases removed from V and 8 bases from J, the gap between germline ends came to 17 bases. The CDR3 spans 15 residues. Germline V lookup: CDR1 MDHEN, CDR2 SYDVKM.